Sequencing of this T cell receptor beta chain was carried out in a study of CD8+CD57+ T cells in acquired aplastic anemia. Study in general: Each DNA sample taken from sorted CD4+ and CD8+ cells came to 3.2 ug on average. The study's findings and limits: Patients did not significantly differ from controls in CD8+ Simpson's diversity. Researchers report that 25 to 30 CD8+ CDR3 sequences appeared in both patients and controls.

The sequenced patients had an expansion of CD8+CD57+ cells seen by flow cytometry. This clonotype was observed many times. Antigen: not known. The CDR3 is 13 amino acids. The V gene's germline CDR1 is SEHNR and CDR2 FQNEAQ (reference sequence). The V gene lost 8 bases and the J gene lost 4 bases, with 12 bases spanning the gap. Researchers used genomic DNA as the template to profile TCR beta VDJ and CDR3. TCRdb re-called the reads with MiXCR, one entry per CDR3 protein. The repertoire has around 430,000 distinct CDR3 sequences, around 32% of them found once; the top ten carry around 0.82%. The sequence came from a human donor with aplastic anemia. Sequencing was done on a sample of sorted CD4+, CD8+, or CD8+CD57+ T cells (not recorded which) from PBMCs. The chain links TRBV7-9 to TRBJ1-3, with D possibly being TRBD1 (6 bases). DNA of the CDR3: TGTGCCAGCGCCCAGGGGTTGGGAAACACCATATATTTT. Amino acids: CASAQGLGNTIYF.